This TCR beta chain was found in a study of T cell responses to AZD1222 COVID-19 vaccine. Findings of the study overall: Clonal diversity may have been underestimated in mostly white British donors.

Concerning this clone: The antigen remains unidentified.

The CDR3 length is 16 residues. The junction had 6 bases not matched to a gene; V was cut back by 1 base and J by 7 bases. In germline, CDR1 is SNHLY, CDR2 FYNNEI. Here immunoSEQ multiplex PCR was the method, and the copy in TCRdb shows in-frame clones only, minus some. Counted here are over 110,000 clones, roughly 90% occurring once; the ten biggest clones make up 1.5% to 2%. V usage is TRBV2 and J usage is TRBJ2-2, with 10 bases identical to TRBD1. Here the sequenced sample was peripheral blood, taken 28 days after the second AZD1222 dose. The sequence was collected from an adult who received the AZD1222 COVID-19 vaccine. The DNA for the CDR3 is TGTGCCAGCAGTGAAGGGGGACAGGGGAAGGGCGGGGAGCTGTTTTTT. It translates to CASSEGGQGKGGELFF. Looking up the rest from reference TRBV2 and TRBJ2-2 gives the full variable domain: EPEVTQTPSHQVTQMGQEVILRCVPISNHLYFYWYRQILGQKVEFLVSFYNNEISEKSEIFDDQFSVERPDGSNFTLKIRSTKLEDSAMYFCASSEGGQGKGGELFFGEGSRLTVL.